One sample yielded the 6 T cell receptor beta chains listed below, sequenced in a study of shared clonotypes between healthy human individuals. Generated by immunoSEQ multiplex PCR, the TCRdb table keeps only in-frame clones and is missing some. The sample includes millions of clones, around 95% of them seen just once. The sample consisted of naive CD4+ T cells sorted from blood. Stated subset: CD45RA+ positively selected. The origin of the receptors is a man between 18 and 35 years old in good health.

This chain uses TRBV6-5 with TRBJ1-2, with 9 bases matching TRBD1. This CDR3 has 15 amino acids. V lost 0 bases to trimming and J lost 7 bases; unmatched junction nucleotides: 6. Germline values: CDR1 MNHEY, CDR2 SVGAGI. The CDR3 DNA reads as TGTGCCAGCAGTTACTCCGGACAGGGGTCGAGTGGCTACACCTTC. Translation: CASSYSGQGSSGYTF.

The chain couples TRBV5-6 to TRBJ2-7; D is uncertain. V was pared by 0 bases and J by 5 bases, with 9 bases between. CDR1 is SGHDT, CDR2 YYEEEE, per germline. The CDR3 consists of 13 residues. Here the CDR3 DNA reads TGTGCCAGCAGCTTGGATCACGTCGACGAGCAGTACTTC. The encoded protein is CASSLDHVDEQYF.

This rearrangement joins TRBV28 to TRBJ1-5, with D possibly being TRBD1 (5 bases). V gave up 2 bases and J gave up 2 bases, with 13 bases separating them. CDR1 and CDR2 from the germline V gene are MDHEN and SYDVKM. The CDR3 sequence is 16 residues long. CDR3: CASSLDKGGGNQPQHF. CDR3 DNA: TGTGCCAGCAGTTTAGATAAGGGAGGGGGCAATCAGCCCCAGCATTTT.

The chain couples TRBV10-3 to TRBJ2-2; no definite D call. Looked up from germline, CDR1 is ENHRY and CDR2 is SYGVKD. CDR3 length: 15 residues. Between the trimmed V and J ends, which lost 0 bases and 2 bases, there was a span of 7 bases. The CDR3 is CAISESAGNTGELFF. In nucleotides, the CDR3 is TGTGCCATCAGTGAGTCGGCAGGCAACACCGGGGAGCTGTTTTTT.

The genes are TRBV15 and TRBJ2-3; 7 bases agree with TRBD2. Germline trimming cut 1 base from V and 0 bases from J; bases unmatched to any gene: 4. The CDR3 spans 16 residues. Germline V CDR1 and CDR2: LNHNV, YYDKDF (reference sequence). The CDR3 is CATSRGSGASTDTQYF. CDR3 sequence (DNA): TGTGCCACCAGCAGAGGCAGCGGGGCTAGCACAGATACGCAGTATTTT.

The V call is TRBV4-2, the J call TRBJ2-3; a weak D match, TRBD2 (6 bases). The ends were cut back, 4 bases at V and 2 bases at J, with 19 bases in the middle. Germline V CDR1 and CDR2: LGHNA, YNFKEQ. The CDR3 totals 17 residues. CDR3: CASSLPPMGLSTDTQYF. The CDR3 DNA is TGTGCCAGCAGCCTCCCCCCCATGGGACTTTCCACAGATACGCAGTATTTT.